The 13 T cell receptor beta chains below all came from one sample that was sequenced in a study of T cells after yellow fever vaccination. Each CDR3 protein is one row after TCRdb ran MiXCR on the 5' RACE reads. The table lists around 550,000 distinct CDR3 sequences, under 25% of them singletons. Source: PBMCs, taken 15 days after the yellow fever booster vaccination. All receptors come from a young man who received the YFV17D yellow fever vaccine.

A few counts support this clonotype. The CDR3 coding sequence is TGTGCCAGCAGTTACGGGACGGGAGTCCCCCCAGATACGCAGTATTTT. It encodes CASSYGTGVPPDTQYF. The gene calls are TRBV6-5 and TRBJ2-3; tentatively, D is TRBD2 (6 bases). Germline V gives CDR1 MNHEY, CDR2 SVGAGI. CDR3 length equals 16 residues. V shed 2 bases and J shed 4 bases, with 16 bases lying between them.

This sequence joins TRBV27 and TRBJ1-5; possible D gene TRBD1, 5 bases. The CDR3 extends over 14 amino acids. The germline V gene encodes CDR1 MNHEY and CDR2 SMNVEV (reference sequence). The V end lost 6 bases, the J end lost 7 bases, and 16 bases lay between the germline ends. The CDR3 loop is CASSPIVGGQPQHF. The CDR3 region has the DNA TGTGCCAGCAGCCCTATAGTCGGGGGGCAGCCCCAGCATTTT.

The table lists this clonotype with a few counts. The V gene is TRBV20-1, the J gene TRBJ1-1; 8 bases are a match to TRBD1. The CDR3 extends over 12 amino acids. From germline, CDR1 is DFQATT and CDR2 SNEGSKA (reference sequence). After removal of 0 bases from V and 10 bases from J, the junction contained 4 bases not matched to a gene. The chain's CDR3 is CSARDRGRGAFF. CDR3 coding DNA: TGCAGTGCTAGAGACAGGGGGCGGGGAGCTTTCTTT.

This clonotype was seen only a few times. The rearrangement uses TRBV10-3 and TRBJ1-1; D is uncertain. CDR1 is ENHRY, CDR2 SYGVKD, per germline. Trimming shortened V by 7 bases and J by 0 bases, and 9 bases separated the two germline ends. This CDR3 is 13 amino acids long. This chain's CDR3 is CAIKTEMNTEAFF. CDR3 nucleotide sequence: TGTGCCATCAAAACAGAGATGAACACTGAAGCTTTCTTT.

This chain connects TRBV10-3 to TRBJ2-7; 8 bases line up with TRBD1. Germline assignment: CDR1 ENHRY and CDR2 SYGVKD. This CDR3 is 16 amino acids long. J lost 4 bases, V lost 10 bases, and 18 bases had no gene match. The CDR3 nucleotides read TGTGCCACCCAATCCACGGACAGGGTGGCCGAATACGAGCAGTACTTC. Protein: CATQSTDRVAEYEQYF.

The count of this clonotype is one. The chain uses TRBV6-5 and TRBJ2-2; D not certain. The germline V gene encodes CDR1 MNHEY and CDR2 SVGAGI. The CDR3 is made up of 14 amino acids. Trimming removed 2 bases at V and 4 bases at J, with 8 bases between. The CDR3 here is CASSYGPPTGELFF. The CDR3 DNA reads TGTGCCAGCAGTTACGGTCCTCCCACCGGGGAGCTGTTTTTT.

The V and J genes are TRBV11-2 and TRBJ2-3; a weak D match, TRBD2 (5 bases). Germline V gives CDR1 SGHAT, CDR2 FQNNGV. The CDR3 is made up of 13 amino acids. Trimming shortened V by 4 bases and J by 6 bases, and 11 bases separated the two germline ends. CDR3 sequence (DNA): TGTGCCAGCAGCTCGGCCCCGGGGGATACGCAGTATTTT. Translation: CASSSAPGDTQYF.

This clonotype turned up a few times. The chain couples TRBV6-5 to TRBJ2-7, with 14 bases lining up with TRBD2. Germline V lookup: CDR1 MNHEY, CDR2 SVGAGI. After removal of 2 bases from V and 4 bases from J, the junction contained 4 bases not matched to a gene. The CDR3 totals 16 residues. In DNA, the CDR3 is TGTGCCAGCAGTTACGGGACTAGCGGGAGTTGGTACGAGCAGTACTTC. It encodes CASSYGTSGSWYEQYF.

The table lists this clonotype with a few counts. The chain employs TRBV12-3 or TRBV12-4 and TRBJ2-7, with TRBD1 matching 7 bases. J gave up 3 bases and V 5 bases, and 10 bases lay outside the gene matches. The length of the CDR3 is 15 residues. In DNA form, the CDR3 reads TGTGCCAGCAGTGCCAAGACAGGGTCTGGCTACGAGCAGTACTTC. Residues: CASSAKTGSGYEQYF.

This clonotype was counted between two and nine times. The rearrangement uses TRBV28 and TRBJ2-2; TRBD2 matches 10 bases. The germline CDR1 and CDR2 sequences are MDHEN and SYDVKM. This CDR3 is 15 amino acids long. V lost 7 bases to trimming and J lost 6 bases; unmatched junction nucleotides: 8. The CDR3 is CASTPLAGVAGELFF. The CDR3 coding sequence is TGTGCCAGCACCCCTCTAGCGGGAGTTGCCGGGGAGCTGTTTTTT.

This clonotype was recorded a few times. V usage is TRBV12-3 or TRBV12-4 and J usage is TRBJ2-7; possibly TRBD1 or TRBD2 for D (7 bases each). V gave up 3 bases and J gave up 2 bases, with 14 bases separating them. The CDR3 is made up of 15 amino acids. CDR3 nucleotide sequence: TGTGCCAGCAGTTTTGTTCAGGGGGGGACCTACGAGCAGTACTTC. Translation: CASSFVQGGTYEQYF.

The rearrangement uses TRBV20-1 and TRBJ2-7; no reliable D call. With 3 bases removed from V and 3 bases from J, the gap between germline ends came to 12 bases. CDR1 is DFQATT, CDR2 SNEGSKA, per germline (reference sequence). The CDR3 extends over 13 amino acids. DNA of the CDR3: TGCAGTGCTAGTGGCCCCGGTCTCTACGAGCAGTACTTC. Its protein product is CSASGPGLYEQYF.

J is TRBJ2-7 and V is TRBV30; TRBD1 matches 10 bases. This CDR3 contains 14 residues. Per the germline V gene, CDR1 is GTSNPN and CDR2 is SVGIG (reference sequence). V lost 4 bases and J lost 1; bases outside the gene matches: 4. The CDR3, as DNA: TGTGCCTGGACCAGACAGGGGGCATCCTACGAGCAGTACTTC. Amino acid sequence: CAWTRQGASYEQYF.